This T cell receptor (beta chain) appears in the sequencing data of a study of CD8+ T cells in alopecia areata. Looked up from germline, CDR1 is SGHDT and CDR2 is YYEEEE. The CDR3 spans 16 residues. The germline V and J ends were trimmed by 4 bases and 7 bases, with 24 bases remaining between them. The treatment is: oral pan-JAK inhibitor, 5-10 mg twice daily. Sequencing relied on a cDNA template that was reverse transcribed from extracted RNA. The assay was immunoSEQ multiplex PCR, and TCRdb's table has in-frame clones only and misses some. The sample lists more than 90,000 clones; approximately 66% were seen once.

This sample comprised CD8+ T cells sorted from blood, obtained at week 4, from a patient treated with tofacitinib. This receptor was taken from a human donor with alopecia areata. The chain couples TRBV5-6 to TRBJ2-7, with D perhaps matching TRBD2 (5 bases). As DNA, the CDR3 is TGTGCCAGCAGCAACCCATCAGGACTCCCAATGGGTGAGCAGTACTTC. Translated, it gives CASSNPSGLPMGEQYF.